These T cell receptor beta chains were read from a single sample in a study of blood T cell repertoires in COVID-19. The protocol was immunoSEQ multiplex PCR, while the TCRdb copy is restricted to in-frame clones and leaves out a portion. The sample includes about 170,000 clones, roughly 86% seen only once; the top ten take roughly 3.5%. Specimen: peripheral blood. The source is a man between 65 and 80 years old with acute or convalescent COVID-19. Both conserved end residues are part of each CDR3. A D gene is named only where the DNA matches it firmly. Not all rows give a size; the values are once, few, many and, for expanded clones, a class.

clone size	D gene	V gene	CDR3 length	J gene	CDR3 DNA	CDR3 protein
.	TRBD1	TRBV11-2	16	TRBJ2-2	TGTGCCAGCAGATTACTCAGGGGGCGGAGAACCGGGGAGCTGTTTTTT	CASRLLRGRRTGELFF
.	.	TRBV7-2	13	TRBJ1-2	TGTGCCAGCAGCTTAGCGGGGGGTGGTGGCTACACCTTC	CASSLAGGGGYTF
few	.	TRBV5-4	13	TRBJ2-2	TGTGCCAGCAGCTCCAGGGGCCCCGGGGAGCTGTTTTTT	CASSSRGPGELFF
once	.	TRBV6-5	15	TRBJ1-5	TGTGCCAGCAGCTCGGGCAGGGTGAGCAATCAGCCCCAGCATTTT	CASSSGRVSNQPQHF
.	TRBD1	TRBV2	13	TRBJ1-1	TGTGCCAGCGGTGACAGGGTGAACACTGAAGCTTTCTTT	CASGDRVNTEAFF
.	TRBD1	TRBV28	14	TRBJ2-4	TGTGCCAGCAGCTGGACAGGGGGCGCTGACATTCAGTACTTC	CASSWTGGADIQYF
.	.	TRBV27	16	TRBJ2-3	TGTGCCAGCAGTGGATTCCGGGGGTACGGCACAGATACGCAGTATTTT	CASSGFRGYGTDTQYF
few	.	TRBV19	13	TRBJ1-2	TGTGCCAGTAGTTTGGACATTTCCTATGGCTACACCTTC	CASSLDISYGYTF
.	TRBD2	TRBV7-3	15	TRBJ2-2	TGTGCCAGCACCCCCGGGACTAGCGAACCCGGGGAGCTGTTTTTT	CASTPGTSEPGELFF
.	TRBD2	TRBV28	18	TRBJ2-3	TGTGCCAGCAGGACCTCCGGGACTAGCGGGACCCGCACAGATACGCAGTATTTT	CASRTSGTSGTRTDTQYF
.	TRBD1	TRBV12-5	15	TRBJ2-1	TGTGCTAGTGGTTTGGGTGGGACAGGCTTGAATGAGCGGTTCTTC	CASGLGGTGLNERFF
.	.	TRBV21-1	13	TRBJ2-7	TGTGCCAGCAGCAATCCAACCTCGCGGTCTCAGTACTTC	CASSNPTSRSQYF
once	.	TRBV21-1	19	TRBJ2-4	TGTGCCAGCAGCAAAGCAAGAACGGGACAGCTTCTAGCCAAAAACATTCAGTACTTC	CASSKARTGQLLAKNIQYF
.	TRBD1	TRBV6-5	14	TRBJ2-1	TGTGCCAGCAGTTGGGGACAGGGGGACAATGAGCAGTTCTTC	CASSWGQGDNEQFF
once	TRBD2	TRBV25-1	16	TRBJ2-5	TGTGCCAGCAGTGAATATATGGGAGGGCAACGAGAGACCCAGTACTTC	CASSEYMGGQRETQYF
.	.	TRBV7-9	15	TRBJ2-1	TGTGCCAGCAGCTTCGGGATGGCCCTGGGGAATGAGCAGTTCTTC	CASSFGMALGNEQFF
.	TRBD2	TRBV5-4	15	TRBJ2-3	TGTGCCAGCAGCTTGAGACTAGCGGATACAGATACGCAGTATTTT	CASSLRLADTDTQYF
.	TRBD1	TRBV7-2	18	TRBJ2-6	TGTGCCAGCAGCTTAGCGGGGACAGGAAACTCTGGGGCCAACGTCCTGACTTTC	CASSLAGTGNSGANVLTF
.	.	TRBV14	16	TRBJ2-7	TGTGCCAGCAGCCAAGGCCCGACGCGGGAACGGGACGAGCAGTACTTC	CASSQGPTRERDEQYF
once	TRBD1	TRBV7-6	15	TRBJ1-2	TGTGCCAGCAGCCTTCGACAGGGGGGCCTCTATGGCTACACCTTC	CASSLRQGGLYGYTF
.	TRBD1	TRBV7-9	15	TRBJ2-7	TGTGCCAGCAGCTTACCCGGGACAGCCACCTACGAGCAGTACTTC	CASSLPGTATYEQYF